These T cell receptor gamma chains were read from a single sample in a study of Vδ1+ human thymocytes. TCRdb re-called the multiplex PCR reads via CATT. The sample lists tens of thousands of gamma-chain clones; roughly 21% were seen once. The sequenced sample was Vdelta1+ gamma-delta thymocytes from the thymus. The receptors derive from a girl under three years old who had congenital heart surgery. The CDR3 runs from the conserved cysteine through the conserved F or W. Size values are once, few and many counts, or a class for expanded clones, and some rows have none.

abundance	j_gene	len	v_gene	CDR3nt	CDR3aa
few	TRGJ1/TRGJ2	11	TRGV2	TGTGCCACCTGGTCGAATTATAAGAAACTCTTT	CATWSNYKKLF
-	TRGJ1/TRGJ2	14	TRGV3	TGTGCCACCTGGGATAAAGATAGTTATTATAAGAAACTCTTT	CATWDKDSYYKKLF
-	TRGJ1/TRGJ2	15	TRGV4	TGTGCCACCTGGGATGGGCACCAGGCGGGCGGTATGAAACTCTTT	CATWDGHQAGGMKLF
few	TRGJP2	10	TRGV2	TGTGCCACCTACGATTGGATCAAGACGTTT	CATYDWIKTF
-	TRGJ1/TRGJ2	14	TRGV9	TGTGCCTTGTGGGAGGTGCTTGGATGTGATAAGAAACTCTTT	CALWEVLGCDKKLF
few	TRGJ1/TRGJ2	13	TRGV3	TGTGCCACCTGGGGCATAAATTATTATAAGAAACTCTTT	CATWGINYYKKLF
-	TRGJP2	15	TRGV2	TGTGCCACCTGGGCCCCGGGGTGGAGTGATTGGATCAAGACGTTT	CATWAPGWSDWIKTF
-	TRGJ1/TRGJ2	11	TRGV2	TGTGCCACCTGGGACAGGCAAGGGAAACTCTTT	CATWDRQGKLF
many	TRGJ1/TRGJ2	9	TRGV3	TGTGCCACCTGGGACTGGAAACTCTTT	CATWDWKLF
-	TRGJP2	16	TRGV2	TGTGCCACCTGGGACGAGAACTATAGTAGTGATTGGATCAAGACGTTT	CATWDENYSSDWIKTF
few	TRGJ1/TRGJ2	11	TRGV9	TGTGCCTTGCATGATTATTATAAGAAACTCTTT	CALHDYYKKLF
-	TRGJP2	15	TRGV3	TGTGCCACCTGGGACAGGCAGGGCAGTGATTGGATCAAGACGTTT	CATWDRQGSDWIKTF
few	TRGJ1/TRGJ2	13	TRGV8	TGTGCCACCTGGGACTGGGGACCTCCTAAGAAACTCTTT	CATWDWGPPKKLF
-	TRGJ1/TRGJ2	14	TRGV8	TGTGCCACCTGGGATAGGCGCGGGTATTATAAGAAACTCTTT	CATWDRRGYYKKLF
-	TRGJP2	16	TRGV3	TGTGCCACCTGGGATATACCTTGTAGTAGTGATTGGATCAAGACGTTT	CATWDIPCSSDWIKTF
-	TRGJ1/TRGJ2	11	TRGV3	TGTGCCACCTGGGACAGGCTGGGGGGCCTCTTT	CATWDRLGGLF
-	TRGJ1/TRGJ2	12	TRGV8	TGTGCCACCTGGGATAGGCATTATAAGAAACTCTTT	CATWDRHYKKLF
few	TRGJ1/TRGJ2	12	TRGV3	TGTGCCACCTGGGACGCCTCGGGGGTGAAACTCTTT	CATWDASGVKLF
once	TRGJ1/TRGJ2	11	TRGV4	TGTGCCACCCTAGTTATGAGTAAGAAACTCTTT	CATLVMSKKLF
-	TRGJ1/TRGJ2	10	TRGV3	TGTGCCACCTGGGCTGATAAGAAACTCTTT	CATWADKKLF
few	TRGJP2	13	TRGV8	TGTGCCACCTGGGATAGACGTGATTGGATCAAGACGTTT	CATWDRRDWIKTF
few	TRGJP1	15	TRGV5	TGTGCCACCTGGGACAGGCCCCTCTCTGGTTGGTTCAAGATATTT	CATWDRPLSGWFKIF
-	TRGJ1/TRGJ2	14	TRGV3	TGTGCCACCCGGGACAGGGGTTTTTATTATAAGAAACTCTTT	CATRDRGFYYKKLF
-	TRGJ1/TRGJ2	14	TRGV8	TGTGCCACCTGGGAGCTTTCGAATTATTATAAGAAACTCTTT	CATWELSNYYKKLF
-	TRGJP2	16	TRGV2	TGTGCCACCTGGGACGGGCATTATGGTAGTGATTGGATCAAGACGTTT	CATWDGHYGSDWIKTF
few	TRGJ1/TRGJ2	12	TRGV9	TGTGCCTTGTGGAAAAGGGATTATAAGAAACTCTTT	CALWKRDYKKLF
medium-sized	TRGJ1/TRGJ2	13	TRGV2	TGTGCCACCTGGGACGGTTCTTATTATAAGAAACTCTTT	CATWDGSYYKKLF
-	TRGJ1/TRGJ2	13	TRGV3	TGTGCCACCTGGGACGGACTTCATTATAAGAAACTCTTT	CATWDGLHYKKLF
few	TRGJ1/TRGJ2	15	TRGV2	TGTGCCACCTGGGATGGGCGACCTTTTTATTATAAGAAACTCTTT	CATWDGRPFYYKKLF
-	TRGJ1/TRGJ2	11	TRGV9	TGTGCCTTGTGGCGCCCCGGGAAGAAACTCTTT	CALWRPGKKLF
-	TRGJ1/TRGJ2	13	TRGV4	TGTGCCACCTGGGATACCCTCCCGACCCTCAAACTCTTT	CATWDTLPTLKLF
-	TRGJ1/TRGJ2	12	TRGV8	TGTGCCACCTGGGACCCATGTAGGGGGAAACTCTTT	CATWDPCRGKLF
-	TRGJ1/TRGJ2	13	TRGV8	TGTGCCACCTGGGATATCGACTATTATAAGAAACTCTTT	CATWDIDYYKKLF
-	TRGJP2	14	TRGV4	TGTGCCACCTGGGATGGTAGGAGTGATTGGATCAAGACGTTT	CATWDGRSDWIKTF
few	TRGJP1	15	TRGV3	TGTGCCACCTGGGAGTGGGGAGGCACTGGTTGGTTCAAGATATTT	CATWEWGGTGWFKIF
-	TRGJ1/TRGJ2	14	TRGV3	TGTGCCACCTGGGGCCCACAAATTTATTATAAGAAACTCTTT	CATWGPQIYYKKLF
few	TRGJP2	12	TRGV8	TGTGCCACCTGGGTCCCCGATTGGATCAAGACGTTT	CATWVPDWIKTF
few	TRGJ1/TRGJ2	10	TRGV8	TGTGCCACCTGGGAAGCTAAGAAACTCTTT	CATWEAKKLF
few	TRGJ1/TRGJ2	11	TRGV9	TGTGCCTTGTGGGAGGTGCCCCTGAAACTCTTT	CALWEVPLKLF
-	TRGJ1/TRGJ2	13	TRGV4	TGTGCCACCTGGGATGGCCCTCAGGGGACGAAACTCTTT	CATWDGPQGTKLF
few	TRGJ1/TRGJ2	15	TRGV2	TGTGCCACCTGGGACGGCTCCACGCAGAATTATAAGAAACTCTTT	CATWDGSTQNYKKLF
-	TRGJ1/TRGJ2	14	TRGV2	TGTGCCACCTGGGACTTTAGGGGGGGGTATAAGAAACTCTTT	CATWDFRGGYKKLF
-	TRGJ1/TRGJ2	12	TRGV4	TGTGCCACCTGGGAAGAGATTCCCCCTTGGGTCTTT	CATWEEIPPWVF
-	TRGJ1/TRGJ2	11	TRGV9	TGTGCCTTGTGGGAGGGAACTACCAAACTCTTT	CALWEGTTKLF